This T cell receptor beta chain emerged from a study of T cells in localized non-small cell lung cancer. V lost 1 base to trimming and J lost 1 base, with 4 bases between them. This CDR3 contains 12 residues. CDR1 SQVTM and CDR2 ANQGSEA come from the germline V gene. Data came from immunoSEQ multiplex PCR; TCRdb stores just in-frame clones and leaves some out. The profile shows about 43,000 clones, roughly 90% of them singletons. Study-level results: Adjacent uninvolved lung had the highest clonality, suggesting focused antigen responses. Across samples, adjacent lung featured a median 57 of the top 100 tumor clones. Density of T cells in blood, when higher, went with longer overall survival.

A word on this clone: What it binds is unknown.

The chain employs TRBV29-1 and TRBJ1-1; D remains ambiguous. This specimen was PBMCs, taken before any cancer treatment. The origin of this receptor is a woman aged 35-70 years with stage II lung adenocarcinoma. Written as DNA, the CDR3 is TGCAGCGTTGAAGGAGAGAACACTGAAGCTTTCTTT. Its protein is CSVEGENTEAFF.